This T cell receptor (beta chain) was captured by sequencing in a study of cytomegalovirus exposure and HLA in healthy donors. Overall study results and limits: Whilst most TCR sequences proved rare, a subset of public TCRs occurred across many donors. Cytomegalovirus association was listed for 170 or so TCR beta chains.

On this clone: Its antigen remains unknown.

The CDR3 is 14 amino acids. Germline V lookup: CDR1 SGHDT, CDR2 YYEEEE. Trimming took 2 bases from V and 5 from J, leaving 13 bases between them. Data came from immunoSEQ multiplex PCR; TCRdb stores just in-frame clones and leaves some out. The sample has around 200,000 clones; around 82% are singletons. The sequencing sample was made of PBMCs. The rearrangement uses TRBV5-6 and TRBJ1-2; the D is unclear. The sequence derives from a woman younger than 35 in good health and CMV-seropositive. CDR3 region: CASSLNQVPYGYTF. Here the CDR3 DNA reads TGTGCCAGCAGCTTAAACCAGGTACCTTATGGCTACACCTTC.